A selection of T cell receptor beta chains follows, all from one sample in a study of CD8 T cells in ankylosing spondylitis. TCRdb redid the calling of the 5' RACE reads with MiXCR, one entry per CDR3 protein. There are 250,000 to 300,000 distinct CDR3 sequences in the sample; approximately 20% occur only once, and 7.8% lies in the top ten. The sequencing input was blood, either unsorted or a sorted T cell fraction (not recorded which). The receptor source for this set is a male donor with ankylosing spondylitis or in good health (not recorded which). CDR3s include the opening cysteine and the closing phenylalanine or tryptophan. A D gene is named only where the DNA matches it firmly. For some rows the clone size is stated as once, few or many, or as a class when expanded; others skip it.

J gene | V gene | D gene | clone size | CDR3 protein | CDR3 DNA
TRBJ2-5 | TRBV25-1 | NA | few | CASSELTLGGGTKTQYF | TGTGCCAGCAGTGAATTAACTCTGGGCGGAGGGACGAAGACCCAGTACTTC
TRBJ2-3 | TRBV7-6 | NA | NA | CASSLSPASGDTQYF | TGTGCCAGCAGCTTATCGCCGGCGAGTGGGGATACGCAGTATTTT
TRBJ2-1 | TRBV19 | TRBD2 | few | CASSITGGSYNEQFF | TGTGCCAGTAGTATTACGGGAGGGTCCTACAATGAGCAGTTCTTC
TRBJ2-5 | TRBV5-1 | TRBD2 | NA | CASSSGLAALQETQYF | TGCGCCAGCAGCTCCGGACTAGCAGCGTTACAAGAGACCCAGTACTTC
TRBJ2-1 | TRBV20-1 | TRBD2 | few | CSARDGGGSYNEQFF | TGCAGTGCTAGAGATGGCGGGGGCTCCTACAATGAGCAGTTCTTC
TRBJ1-4 | TRBV20-1 | TRBD1 | few | CSARGTGAADLGEKLFF | TGCAGTGCTAGAGGAACAGGGGCCGCGGATTTAGGTGAAAAACTGTTTTTT
TRBJ1-1 | TRBV6-5 | TRBD1 | few | CASSYNRGLTEAFF | TGTGCCAGCAGTTATAACAGGGGGCTAACTGAAGCTTTCTTT
TRBJ2-1 | TRBV24-1 | TRBD2 | NA | CATSRGLADSYNEQFF | TGTGCCACCAGTCGGGGACTAGCGGACTCCTACAATGAGCAGTTCTTC
TRBJ2-3 | TRBV11-3 | NA | few | CASSRVSTDTQYF | TGTGCCAGCAGCAGGGTTAGCACAGATACGCAGTATTTT
TRBJ1-1 | TRBV11-2 | TRBD1 | NA | CASSSTGGFTEAFF | TGTGCCAGCAGCTCAACAGGGGGCTTCACTGAAGCTTTCTTT
TRBJ2-4 | TRBV3-1 | TRBD2 | NA | CASSPQAGTKNIQYF | TGTGCCAGCAGCCCCCAAGCGGGAACCAAAAACATTCAGTACTTC
TRBJ2-3 | TRBV10-3 | NA | few | CATATSTDTQYF | TGTGCCACCGCCACTAGCACAGATACGCAGTATTTT
TRBJ2-1 | TRBV5-1 | TRBD2 | NA | CASSLVGTSANNEQFF | TGCGCCAGCAGCTTGGTTGGGACTAGCGCAAACAATGAGCAGTTCTTC
TRBJ1-1 | TRBV2 | NA | NA | CASSNRLRRIEAFF | TGTGCCAGCAGCAATAGACTTCGGAGGATTGAAGCTTTCTTT
TRBJ2-6 | TRBV9 | NA | NA | CASSVEGGAGANVLTF | TGTGCCAGCAGCGTAGAGGGGGGGGCTGGGGCCAACGTCCTGACTTTC
TRBJ1-1 | TRBV10-1 | TRBD1 | NA | CASSEGTGMNTEAFF | TGCGCCAGCAGTGAAGGGACAGGGATGAACACTGAAGCTTTCTTT
TRBJ2-2 | TRBV15 | TRBD1 | NA | CATSTGLAGELFF | TGTGCCACCTCGACAGGGTTGGCCGGGGAGCTGTTTTTT
TRBJ1-5 | TRBV20-1 | TRBD1 | NA | CSARFRTGALYQPQHF | TGCAGTGCTAGATTCCGGACAGGGGCCCTTTATCAGCCCCAGCATTTT
TRBJ1-4 | TRBV18 | NA | NA | CASSPAGTATNEKLFF | TGTGCCAGCTCACCGGCAGGGACTGCGACTAATGAAAAACTGTTTTTT
TRBJ2-1 | TRBV20-1 | TRBD2 | NA | CSAVDGGIYNEQFF | TGCAGTGCTGTCGACGGGGGGATTTACAATGAGCAGTTCTTC
TRBJ2-1 | TRBV5-5 | NA | NA | CASSLESRTEQFF | TGTGCCAGCAGCTTGGAGTCCAGGACAGAGCAGTTCTTC
TRBJ2-3 | TRBV12-3/TRBV12-4 | TRBD2 | NA | CASTKGEAGGTDTQYF | TGTGCCAGCACCAAAGGGGAGGCGGGAGGCACAGATACGCAGTATTTT
TRBJ2-2 | TRBV12-3/TRBV12-4 | TRBD1 | few | CASSFGTGGGGELFF | TGTGCCAGCAGTTTCGGGACAGGGGGCGGCGGGGAGCTGTTTTTT
TRBJ1-6 | TRBV5-1 | NA | NA | CASSLAGETLSPLHF | TGCGCCAGCAGCTTGGCCGGGGAGACTCTCTCACCCCTCCACTTT
TRBJ2-5 | TRBV20-1 | NA | once | CSARGRTGLETQYF | TGCAGTGCTAGAGGCCGCACAGGGTTAGAGACCCAGTACTTC
TRBJ1-1 | TRBV29-1 | NA | NA | CSARGRQEYGEAFF | TGCAGCGCCCGCGGGAGGCAAGAGTATGGTGAAGCTTTCTTT
TRBJ1-2 | TRBV5-1 | NA | NA | CASSLSGHSYGYTF | TGCGCCAGCAGCTTGAGCGGACACTCCTATGGCTACACCTTC
TRBJ2-1 | TRBV6-5 | TRBD2 | NA | CASSYFSGGQGEQFF | TGTGCCAGCAGTTACTTTTCGGGGGGGCAGGGTGAGCAGTTCTTC
TRBJ1-5 | TRBV7-8 | NA | few | CASSLVLGNTQPQHF | TGTGCCAGCAGCCTCGTGTTGGGGAATACTCAGCCCCAGCATTTT
TRBJ2-5 | TRBV29-1 | TRBD2 | many | CSVGAGGLETQYF | TGCAGCGTTGGAGCGGGAGGACTAGAGACCCAGTACTTC
TRBJ2-1 | TRBV6-2/TRBV6-3 | NA | NA | CASSAMGSRSVRHNEQFF | TGTGCCAGCAGCGCCATGGGTAGCCGGAGTGTTCGCCACAATGAGCAGTTCTTC
TRBJ2-3 | TRBV29-1 | TRBD1 | few | CSVRVGTVRDTQYF | TGCAGCGTCCGTGTGGGGACAGTGAGAGATACGCAGTATTTT
TRBJ1-3 | TRBV5-1 | NA | once | CASSNGQSSNTIYF | TGCGCCAGCAGCAACGGACAGTCCTCAAACACCATATATTTT
TRBJ1-5 | TRBV6-5 | NA | NA | CASSSQGSGQPQHF | TGTGCCAGCAGTTCACAGGGTAGCGGTCAGCCCCAGCATTTT
TRBJ1-1 | TRBV18 | NA | NA | CASSLDRSWAFF | TGTGCCAGCTCACTCGACAGGAGTTGGGCTTTCTTT
TRBJ2-1 | TRBV12-3/TRBV12-4 | TRBD2 | many | CASSLSSGRGNEQFF | TGTGCCAGCAGTTTATCCAGCGGGAGGGGGAATGAGCAGTTCTTC
TRBJ2-3 | TRBV29-1 | TRBD2 | many | CSVDILGGSTDTQYF | TGCAGCGTTGATATCTTGGGGGGGAGCACAGATACGCAGTATTTT
TRBJ2-5 | TRBV12-3/TRBV12-4 | TRBD1 | NA | CASIQSMGQGTQYF | TGTGCCAGCATCCAATCAATGGGACAGGGGACCCAGTACTTC
TRBJ2-1 | TRBV7-3 | NA | few | CASSLKPGLGNEQFF | TGTGCCAGCAGCTTAAAACCCGGACTGGGCAATGAGCAGTTCTTC
TRBJ2-1 | TRBV28 | TRBD1 | few | CATTSFYRGDNEQFF | TGTGCCACCACGAGTTTTTACAGGGGGGACAATGAGCAGTTCTTC
TRBJ2-5 | TRBV5-1 | NA | few | CASSLGLGPETQYF | TGCGCCAGCAGCTTGGGCCTCGGTCCAGAGACCCAGTACTTC
TRBJ2-2 | TRBV5-1 | NA | NA | CASSPGRASPNTGELFF | TGCGCCAGCAGCCCCGGCCGCGCCTCTCCGAACACCGGGGAGCTGTTTTTT
TRBJ2-5 | TRBV12-3/TRBV12-4 | NA | many | CASSPGGAGKTQYF | TGTGCCAGCAGCCCCGGTGGTGCAGGAAAGACCCAGTACTTC
TRBJ2-5 | TRBV5-1 | TRBD1 | few | CASSLQGALETQYF | TGCGCCAGCAGCTTACAGGGGGCCTTGGAGACCCAGTACTTC
TRBJ2-3 | TRBV5-1 | TRBD2 | many | CASSSGLAGGSSTDTQYF | TGCGCCAGCAGCTCGGGACTAGCGGGAGGCTCTAGCACAGATACGCAGTATTTT
TRBJ2-2 | TRBV29-1 | TRBD2 | NA | CSVDDGRAGGELFF | TGCAGCGTTGACGACGGGAGGGCCGGCGGGGAGCTGTTTTTT
TRBJ2-2 | TRBV10-3 | NA | NA | CAISKDASTGELFF | TGTGCCATCAGTAAGGACGCCTCGACCGGGGAGCTGTTTTTT
TRBJ2-1 | TRBV20-1 | NA | many | CSARADEQFF | TGCAGTGCTAGAGCGGATGAGCAGTTCTTC
TRBJ1-1 | TRBV6-6 | NA | NA | CASSYRSNTEAFF | TGTGCCAGCAGTTACCGAAGTAACACTGAAGCTTTCTTT
TRBJ1-2 | TRBV6-1 | TRBD1 | NA | CASSGWAGGLDYGYTF | TGTGCCAGCAGTGGCTGGGCAGGGGGACTTGACTATGGCTACACCTTC
TRBJ2-2 | TRBV20-1 | NA | few | CSARDRRPNTGELFF | TGCAGTGCTAGAGACCGACGTCCAAACACCGGGGAGCTGTTTTTT
TRBJ1-1 | TRBV5-1 | TRBD1 | few | CASSGDSGGTEAFF | TGCGCCAGCAGCGGGGACAGTGGGGGCACTGAAGCTTTCTTT
TRBJ1-2 | TRBV7-3 | NA | NA | CASSLYGGEGYGYTF | TGTGCCAGCAGCTTATACGGGGGCGAGGGCTATGGCTACACCTTC